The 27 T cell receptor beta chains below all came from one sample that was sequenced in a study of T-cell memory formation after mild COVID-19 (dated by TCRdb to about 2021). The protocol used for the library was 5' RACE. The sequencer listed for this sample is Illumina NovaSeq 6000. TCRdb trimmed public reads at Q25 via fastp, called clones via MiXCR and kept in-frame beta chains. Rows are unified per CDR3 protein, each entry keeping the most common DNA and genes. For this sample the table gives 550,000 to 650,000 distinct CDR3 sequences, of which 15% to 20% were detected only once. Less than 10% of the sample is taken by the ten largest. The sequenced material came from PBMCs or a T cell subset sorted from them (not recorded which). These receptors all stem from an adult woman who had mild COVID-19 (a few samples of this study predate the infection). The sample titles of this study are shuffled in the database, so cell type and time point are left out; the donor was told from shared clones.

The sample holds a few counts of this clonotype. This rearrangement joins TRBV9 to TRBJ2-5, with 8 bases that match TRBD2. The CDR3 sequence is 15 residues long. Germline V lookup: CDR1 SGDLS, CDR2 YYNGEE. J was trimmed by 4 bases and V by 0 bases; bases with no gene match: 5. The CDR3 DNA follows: TGTGCCAGCAGCGTAGCGGGGGGGACGTCAGAGACCCAGTACTTC. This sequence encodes CASSVAGGTSETQYF.

The CDR3 loop is CASSYGSGYYNEQFF. The DNA for the CDR3 is TGTGCCAGCAGTTACGGGAGCGGGTACTACAATGAGCAGTTCTTC. V and J are TRBV6-2 or TRBV6-3 and TRBJ2-1, with a possible D match to TRBD2 (6 bases). With 2 bases removed from V and 3 bases from J, the gap between germline ends came to 11 bases. Germline assignment: CDR1 MNHEY and CDR2 SVGEGT. CDR3 size: 15 residues.

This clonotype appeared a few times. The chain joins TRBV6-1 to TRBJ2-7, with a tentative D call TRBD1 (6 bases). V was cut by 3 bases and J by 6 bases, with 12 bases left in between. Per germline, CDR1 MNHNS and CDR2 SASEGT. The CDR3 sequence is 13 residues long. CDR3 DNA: TGTGCCAGCAGTGACAACAGGGTCAGCGAGCAGTACTTC. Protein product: CASSDNRVSEQYF.

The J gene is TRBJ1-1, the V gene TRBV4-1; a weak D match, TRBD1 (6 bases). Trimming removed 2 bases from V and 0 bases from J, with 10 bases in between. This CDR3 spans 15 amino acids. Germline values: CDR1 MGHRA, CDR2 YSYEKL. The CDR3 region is CASSQTGQLNTEAFF. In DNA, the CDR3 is TGCGCCAGCAGCCAAACCGGACAGTTGAACACTGAAGCTTTCTTT.

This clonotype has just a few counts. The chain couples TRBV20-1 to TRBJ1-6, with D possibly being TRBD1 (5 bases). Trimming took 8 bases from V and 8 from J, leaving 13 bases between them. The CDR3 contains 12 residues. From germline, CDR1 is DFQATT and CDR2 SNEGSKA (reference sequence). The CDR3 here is CSLSRVDSPLHF. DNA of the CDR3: TGCAGTTTGTCCAGGGTAGATTCACCCCTCCACTTT.

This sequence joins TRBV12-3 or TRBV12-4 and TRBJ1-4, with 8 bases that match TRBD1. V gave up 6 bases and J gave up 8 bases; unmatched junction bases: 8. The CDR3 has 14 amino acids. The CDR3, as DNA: TGTGCCAGCAGAAGAGACAGGGGCGGGGAAAAACTGTTTTTT. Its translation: CASRRDRGGEKLFF.

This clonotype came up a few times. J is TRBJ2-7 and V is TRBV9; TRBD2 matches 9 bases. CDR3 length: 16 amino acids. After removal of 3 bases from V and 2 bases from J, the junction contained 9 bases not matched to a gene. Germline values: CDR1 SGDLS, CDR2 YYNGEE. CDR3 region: CASSAPGLASPYEQYF. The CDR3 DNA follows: TGTGCCAGCAGCGCCCCCGGACTAGCGAGCCCCTACGAGCAGTACTTC. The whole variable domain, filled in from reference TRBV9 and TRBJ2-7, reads DSGVTQTPKHLITATGQRVTLRCSPRSGDLSVYWYQQSLDQGLQFLIQYYNGEERAKGNILERFSAQQFPDLHSELNLSSLELGDSALYFCASSAPGLASPYEQYFGPGTRLTVT.

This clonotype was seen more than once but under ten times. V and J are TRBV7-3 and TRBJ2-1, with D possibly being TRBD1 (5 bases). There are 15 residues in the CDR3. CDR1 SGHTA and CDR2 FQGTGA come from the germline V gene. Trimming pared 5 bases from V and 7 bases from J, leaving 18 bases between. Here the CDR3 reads CASSVFPDSENEQFF. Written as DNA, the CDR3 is TGTGCCAGCAGCGTCTTCCCTGACAGCGAGAATGAGCAGTTCTTC. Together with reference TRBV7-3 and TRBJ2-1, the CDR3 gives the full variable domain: GAGVSQTPSNKVTEKGKYVELRCDPISGHTALYWYRQSLGQGPEFLIYFQGTGAADDSGLPNDRFFAVRPEGSVSTLKIQRTERGDSAVYLCASSVFPDSENEQFFGPGTRLTVL.

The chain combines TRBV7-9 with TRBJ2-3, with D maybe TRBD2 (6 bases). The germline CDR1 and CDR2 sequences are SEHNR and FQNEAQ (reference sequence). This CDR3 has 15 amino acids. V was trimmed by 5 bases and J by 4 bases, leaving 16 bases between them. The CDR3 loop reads CASSPPGSLADTQYF. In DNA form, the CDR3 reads TGTGCCAGCAGCCCACCCGGGAGTCTGGCAGATACGCAGTATTTT.

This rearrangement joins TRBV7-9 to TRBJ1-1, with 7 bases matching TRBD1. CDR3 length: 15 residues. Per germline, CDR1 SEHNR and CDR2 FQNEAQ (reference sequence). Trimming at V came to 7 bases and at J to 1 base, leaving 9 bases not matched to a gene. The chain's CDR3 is CASTWGDRANTEAFF. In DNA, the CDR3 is TGTGCCAGCACCTGGGGAGACAGGGCGAACACTGAAGCTTTCTTT.

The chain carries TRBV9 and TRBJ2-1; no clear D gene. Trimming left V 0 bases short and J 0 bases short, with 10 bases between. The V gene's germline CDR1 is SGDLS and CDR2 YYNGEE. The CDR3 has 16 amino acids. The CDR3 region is CASSVVIDPSYNEQFF. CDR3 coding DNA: TGTGCCAGCAGCGTAGTAATAGACCCCTCCTACAATGAGCAGTTCTTC.

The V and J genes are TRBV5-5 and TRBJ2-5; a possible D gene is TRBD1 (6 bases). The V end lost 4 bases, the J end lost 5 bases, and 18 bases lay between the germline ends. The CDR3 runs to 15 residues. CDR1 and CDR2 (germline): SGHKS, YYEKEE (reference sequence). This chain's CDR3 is CASSGRTVMMETQYF. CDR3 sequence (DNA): TGTGCCAGCAGCGGCCGGACAGTTATGATGGAGACCCAGTACTTC.

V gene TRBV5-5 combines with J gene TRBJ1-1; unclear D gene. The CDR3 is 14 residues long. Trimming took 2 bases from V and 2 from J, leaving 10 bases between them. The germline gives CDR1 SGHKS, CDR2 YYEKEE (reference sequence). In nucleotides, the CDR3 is TGTGCCAGCAGCTTACGGGCCCCAAACACTGAAGCTTTCTTT. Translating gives CASSLRAPNTEAFF.

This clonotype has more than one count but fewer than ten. In DNA, the CDR3 is TGTGCCATCGGACAGGGTTTGAACACTGAAGCTTTCTTT. Translated: CAIGQGLNTEAFF. The chain combines TRBV10-3 with TRBJ1-1; 8 bases map to TRBD1. V gave up 8 bases and J gave up 0 bases; unmatched junction bases: 2. The germline V gene has CDR1 ENHRY and CDR2 SYGVKD. The CDR3 contains 13 residues.

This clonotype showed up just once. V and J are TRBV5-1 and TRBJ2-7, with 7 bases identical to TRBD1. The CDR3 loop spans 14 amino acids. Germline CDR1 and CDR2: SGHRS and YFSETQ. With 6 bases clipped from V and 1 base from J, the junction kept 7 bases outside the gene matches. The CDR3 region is CASKPGQNSYEQYF. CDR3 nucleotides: TGCGCCAGCAAGCCGGGACAGAATTCCTACGAGCAGTACTTC.

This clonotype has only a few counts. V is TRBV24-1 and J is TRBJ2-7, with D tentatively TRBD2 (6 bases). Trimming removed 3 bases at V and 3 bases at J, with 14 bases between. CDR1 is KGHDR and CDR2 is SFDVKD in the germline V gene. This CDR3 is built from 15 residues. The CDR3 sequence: CATSDGGKGGYEQYF. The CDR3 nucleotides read TGTGCCACCAGTGATGGGGGGAAGGGAGGCTACGAGCAGTACTTC.

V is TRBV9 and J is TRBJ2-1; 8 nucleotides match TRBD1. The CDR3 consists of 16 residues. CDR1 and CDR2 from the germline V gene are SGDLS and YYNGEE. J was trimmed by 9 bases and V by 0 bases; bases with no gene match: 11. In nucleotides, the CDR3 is TGTGCCAGCAGCGTAGGAGGCCCTGGGACAGGAAGTGAGCAGTTCTTC. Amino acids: CASSVGGPGTGSEQFF.

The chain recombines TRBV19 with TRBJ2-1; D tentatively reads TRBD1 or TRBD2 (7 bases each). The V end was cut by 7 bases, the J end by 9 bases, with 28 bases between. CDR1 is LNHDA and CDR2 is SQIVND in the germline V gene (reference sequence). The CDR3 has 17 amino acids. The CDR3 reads CASKGASGSRATAEQFF. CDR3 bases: TGTGCCAGTAAGGGGGCTAGCGGAAGCCGGGCCACAGCTGAGCAGTTCTTC.

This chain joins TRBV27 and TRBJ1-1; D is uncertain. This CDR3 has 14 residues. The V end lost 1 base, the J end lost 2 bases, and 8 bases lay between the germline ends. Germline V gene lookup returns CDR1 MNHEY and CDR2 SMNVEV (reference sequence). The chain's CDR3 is CASSLYRGNTEAFF. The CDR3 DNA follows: TGTGCCAGCAGTTTATACCGGGGAAACACTGAAGCTTTCTTT.

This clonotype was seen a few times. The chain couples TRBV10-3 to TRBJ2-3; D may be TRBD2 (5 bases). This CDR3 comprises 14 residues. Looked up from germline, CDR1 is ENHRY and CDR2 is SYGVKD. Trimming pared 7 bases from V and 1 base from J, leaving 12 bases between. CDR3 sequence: CAIKAAGGTDTQYF. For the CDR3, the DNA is TGTGCCATCAAGGCGGCGGGTGGCACAGATACGCAGTATTTT.

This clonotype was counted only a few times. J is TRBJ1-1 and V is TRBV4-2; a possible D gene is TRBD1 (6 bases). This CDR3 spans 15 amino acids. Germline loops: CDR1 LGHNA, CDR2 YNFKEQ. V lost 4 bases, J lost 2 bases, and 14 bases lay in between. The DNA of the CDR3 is TGTGCCAGCAGCCTAGAAGACAGGACTAACACTGAAGCTTTCTTT. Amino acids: CASSLEDRTNTEAFF.

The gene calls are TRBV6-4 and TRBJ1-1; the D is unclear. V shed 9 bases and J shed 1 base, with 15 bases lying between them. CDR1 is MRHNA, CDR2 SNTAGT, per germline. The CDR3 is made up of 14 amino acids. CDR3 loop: CARSPSPGNTEAFF. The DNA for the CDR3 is TGTGCCAGAAGTCCGTCGCCGGGGAACACTGAAGCTTTCTTT.

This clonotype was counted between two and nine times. The CDR3 sequence is CASSEAGGTTGELFF. As DNA, the CDR3 is TGTGCCAGCAGTGAAGCGGGGGGAACTACCGGGGAGCTGTTTTTT. The chain links TRBV2 to TRBJ2-2; possible D gene TRBD2, 6 bases. Trimming pared 0 bases from V and 5 bases from J, leaving 10 bases between. From germline, CDR1 is SNHLY and CDR2 FYNNEI. The CDR3 contains 15 residues.

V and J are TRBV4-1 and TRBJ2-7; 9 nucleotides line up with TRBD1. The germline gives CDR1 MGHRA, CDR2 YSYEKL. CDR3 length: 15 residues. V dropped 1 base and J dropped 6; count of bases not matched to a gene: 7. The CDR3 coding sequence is TGCGCCAGCAGCCAAGTCGAAACAGGGGGCATCGAGCAGTACTTC. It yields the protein CASSQVETGGIEQYF.

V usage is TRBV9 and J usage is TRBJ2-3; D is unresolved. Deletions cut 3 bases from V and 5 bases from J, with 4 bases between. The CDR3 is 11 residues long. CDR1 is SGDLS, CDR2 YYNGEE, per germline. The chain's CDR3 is CASSGQDTQYF. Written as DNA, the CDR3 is TGTGCCAGCAGCGGACAAGATACGCAGTATTTT.

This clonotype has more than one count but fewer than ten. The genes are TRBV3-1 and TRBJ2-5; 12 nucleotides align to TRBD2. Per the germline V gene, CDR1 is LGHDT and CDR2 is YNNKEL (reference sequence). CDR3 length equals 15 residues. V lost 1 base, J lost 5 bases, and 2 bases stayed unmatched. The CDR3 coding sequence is TGTGCCAGCAGCCAAGGGACTAGCGGGGAGGAGACCCAGTACTTC. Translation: CASSQGTSGEETQYF.

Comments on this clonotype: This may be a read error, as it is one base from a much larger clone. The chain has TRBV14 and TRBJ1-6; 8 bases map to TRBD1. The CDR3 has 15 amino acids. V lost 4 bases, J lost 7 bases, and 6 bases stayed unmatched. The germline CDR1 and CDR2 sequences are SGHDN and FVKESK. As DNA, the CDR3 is TGTGCCAGCAGCCCCCGGACAGGGATGAATTCACCCCTCCACTTT. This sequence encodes CASSPRTGMNSPLHF.